A selection of T cell receptor beta chains follows, all from one sample in a study of a mutant IDH1 vaccine in newly diagnosed glioma. TCRdb's table, derived via immunoSEQ multiplex PCR, lists solely in-frame clones and lacks some. Among just under 95,000 clones listed, about four fifths were seen once. The sample in question was PBMCs, obtained from a glioma patient treated with radiotherapy, temozolomide or both. The receptors here all came from a woman aged 45-65 years with glioma. Each CDR3 is given with its conserved first and last residue. D genes are given only for firm matches. Size is omitted from some rows. Given values are once, few, many or a class for expanded clones.

j_call d_call clone_size v_call cdr3_nt cdr3_aa
TRBJ2-2 . . TRBV7-8 TGTGCCAGCAGACAAGACACATTCGGGGAGCTGTTTTTT CASRQDTFGELFF
TRBJ2-7 . once TRBV6-1 TGTGCCAGCAGTGAAGGGTCAGGGGCCGTCTCCTACGAGCAGTACTTC CASSEGSGAVSYEQYF
TRBJ2-3 . . TRBV5-6 TGTGCCAGCAGCTTGGGTCCGGGACCCCCGGAGACCGGAGATACGCAGTATTTT CASSLGPGPPETGDTQYF
TRBJ2-7 TRBD1 . TRBV7-2 TGTGCCAGCAGCTCTGGACAGGGGAGGGAGCAGTACTTC CASSSGQGREQYF
TRBJ1-1 . . TRBV4-1 TGCGCCAGCAGCCAGGTTGGGGGGGCAGGCTATAGGAGCACTGAAGCTTTCTTT CASSQVGGAGYRSTEAFF
TRBJ1-1 . . TRBV16 TGTGCCAGCGAAAATCGAAAGGGGTCTTTTCAGACTGAAGCTTTCTTT CASENRKGSFQTEAFF
TRBJ1-1 . . TRBV25-1 TGTGCCAGCAGTAGGGGGGAAGCTGAAGCTTTCTTT CASSRGEAEAFF
TRBJ2-3 . . TRBV29-1 TGCAGCGTTGTGGCAGGGAATGGACCAGATACGCAGTATTTT CSVVAGNGPDTQYF
TRBJ1-6 TRBD1 . TRBV2 TGTGCCAGCAGTGAAGCCAGGGGGCAAAATTCACCCCTCCACTTT CASSEARGQNSPLHF
TRBJ1-1 . . TRBV9 TGTGCCAGCAGCCCAACCCTTGATGGGACTGAAGCTTTCTTT CASSPTLDGTEAFF
TRBJ2-7 . . TRBV4-1 TGCGCCAGCAGCCAGGACTCTTCCTACGAGCAGTACTTC CASSQDSSYEQYF
TRBJ1-1 . . TRBV11-2 TGTGCCAGCAGCTTAGGGGGAGGGCGGCTGAACACTGAAGCTTTCTTT CASSLGGGRLNTEAFF
TRBJ2-2 TRBD1 . TRBV5-1 TGCGCCAGCAGCTTAGCCGGGACAGGGACCGCCGGGGAGCTGTTTTTT CASSLAGTGTAGELFF
TRBJ2-7 . . TRBV27 TGTGCCAGCAGTATAGGGGGGAGTTCCTACGAGCAGTACTTC CASSIGGSSYEQYF
TRBJ1-1 . . TRBV7-2 TGTGCCAGCGCGGCGGGGGGGGCGAACACTGAAGCTTTCTTT CASAAGGANTEAFF
TRBJ2-1 . . TRBV27 TGTGCCAGCAGTTTATCGCTAGGAGAGTACAATGAGCAGTTCTTC CASSLSLGEYNEQFF
TRBJ1-1 TRBD1 . TRBV2 TGTGCCAGCAGCAGACAGGGCGGCACTGAAGCTTTCTTT CASSRQGGTEAFF
TRBJ1-1 . . TRBV4-3 TGCGCCAGCAGCCTTTATCGGTGGACTGAAGCTTTCTTT CASSLYRWTEAFF
TRBJ2-5 TRBD1 . TRBV5-1 TGCGCCAGCAGCTCGGGACAGGGGGCGAAGACCCAGTACTTC CASSSGQGAKTQYF
TRBJ2-3 . . TRBV2 TGTGCCAGCAGTGAAAGGGATTCTAGGGGAGATACGCAGTATTTT CASSERDSRGDTQYF
TRBJ2-2 TRBD2 few TRBV11-3 TGTGCCAGCAGCTTAGGAGCGGGGGGGAACACCGGGGAGCTGTTTTTT CASSLGAGGNTGELFF
TRBJ1-1 . few TRBV30 TGTGCCCGGAGGAGGATCAACACTGAAGCTTTCTTT CARRRINTEAFF
TRBJ1-2 . once TRBV15 TGTGCCACCAGCAGAGATCCCGGGGATCACTATGGCTACACCTTC CATSRDPGDHYGYTF
TRBJ2-1 . . TRBV9 TGTGCCAGCGGGAAAGGAGACAGCAATGAGCAGTTCTTC CASGKGDSNEQFF
TRBJ2-7 TRBD1 . TRBV5-1 TGCGCCAGCAGCTTGGGGGAACCGGGACAGGGGGTGTACGAGCAGTACTTC CASSLGEPGQGVYEQYF
TRBJ2-7 TRBD1 . TRBV27 TGTGCCAGCAGTCCGGGGGACAGGGCCCCCCACGAGCAGTACTTC CASSPGDRAPHEQYF
TRBJ1-1 . . TRBV5-4 TGTGCCAGCAGCTTCAACAGTGAAGCTTTCTTT CASSFNSEAFF
TRBJ2-2 TRBD1 . TRBV14 TGTGCCAGCAGCCTAAGGACAGGGAACACCGGGGAGCTGTTTTTT CASSLRTGNTGELFF
TRBJ2-7 . . TRBV6-6 TGTGCCAGCAGTTATAGGGGGTGGGAGCAGTACTTC CASSYRGWEQYF
TRBJ1-1 . . TRBV7-7 TGTGCTAGCAGCTCTCTGGTTAGGGTAGTGCATGCTTTCTTT CASSSLVRVVHAFF
TRBJ1-1 TRBD1 . TRBV5-6 TGTGCCAGCAGCTTAGACAGGGTAAACACTGAAGCTTTCTTT CASSLDRVNTEAFF
TRBJ1-1 . few TRBV30 TGTGCCTGGAAAAATGAGTACACTGAAGCTTTCTTT CAWKNEYTEAFF
TRBJ1-2 . . TRBV6-6 TGTGCCAGCAGTACCAGAGAGGGTCGTGGCTACACCTTC CASSTREGRGYTF
TRBJ1-4 . . TRBV5-6 TGTGCCAGCAGCTTTGGGGGACGGGCCAGTGTAAAACTGTTTTTT CASSFGGRASVKLFF
TRBJ1-2 . . TRBV5-1 TGCGCCAGCAGCCCTGGTGAGGGCCAGAGGGGCTATGGCTACACCTTC CASSPGEGQRGYGYTF